The 32 T cell receptor beta chains below all came from one sample that was sequenced in a study of Graves' ophthalmopathy and Graves' hyperthyroidism. Amplification from RNA transcripts yielded the TCR beta CDR3 regions. RT-PCR with HTBI primers came first, then second-round multiplex PCR. From the multiplex PCR reads, TCRdb called clonotypes with MiXCR, one entry per CDR3 protein. The data show under 350,000 distinct CDR3 sequences, roughly 16% seen once. Source material: peripheral blood. Source of these receptors: an adult man with Graves' ophthalmopathy.

The rearrangement links TRBV20-1 to TRBJ2-7; unclear D gene. This CDR3 is 15 amino acids long. The germline CDR1 and CDR2 sequences are DFQATT and SNEGSKA (reference sequence). V lost 0 bases and J 1 base, leaving 13 bases between the germline ends. The CDR3 DNA is TGCAGTGCTAGAGATCCGGCGAGAACATCCTACGAGCAGTACTTC. Amino acid sequence: CSARDPARTSYEQYF.

This clonotype has at least ten counts. The J gene is TRBJ2-5, the V gene TRBV29-1; possible D gene TRBD2, 5 bases. The CDR3 consists of 9 residues. In germline, CDR1 is SQVTM, CDR2 ANQGSEA. The ends were cut back, 7 bases at V and 5 bases at J, with 5 bases in the middle. In nucleotides, the CDR3 is TGCAGCGGGAGGGAGACCCAGTACTTC. It specifies CSGRETQYF.

There are many counts of this clonotype. The rearrangement joins TRBV12-3 or TRBV12-4 to TRBJ2-5; D is perhaps TRBD1 or TRBD2 (5 bases each). This CDR3 has 17 amino acids. V shed 3 bases and J shed 4 bases, with 21 bases lying between them. CDR3 coding DNA: TGTGCCAGCAGTTTCTATCGAGGCAGGGCAGGGAGAGAGACCCAGTACTTC. This sequence encodes CASSFYRGRAGRETQYF.

In its sample, this clonotype was seen many times. J is TRBJ1-3 and V is TRBV30; D not resolved. The germline V and J ends were trimmed by 3 bases and 1 base, with 4 bases remaining between them. Germline V gives CDR1 GTSNPN, CDR2 SVGIG (reference sequence). CDR3 length: 12 amino acids. CDR3 nucleotide sequence: TGTGCCTGGAGGGGGTCTGGAAACACCATATATTTT. It encodes CAWRGSGNTIYF. Together with reference TRBV30 and TRBJ1-3, the CDR3 gives the full variable domain: SQTIHQWPATLVQPVGSPLSLECTVEGTSNPNLYWYRQAAGRGLQLLFYSVGIGQISSEVPQNLSASRPQDRQFILSSKKLLLSDSGFYLCAWRGSGNTIYFGEGSWLTVV.

This clonotype occurred many times. It may be a read error: a sequence one base away is much more abundant. V is TRBV30 and J is TRBJ1-2; D gene uncertain. Germline lookup yields CDR1 GTSNPN and CDR2 SVGIG (reference sequence). CDR3 size: 12 residues. Trimming took off 2 bases at V and 4 bases at J, with 8 bases between the two ends. The CDR3 is CAWSYGLYGYTF. CDR3 DNA: TGTGCCTGGAGTTACGGACTCTATGGCTACACCTTC.

This clonotype was observed at least ten times. The V and J genes are TRBV7-2 and TRBJ2-2; no firm D call. The CDR3 length is 14 residues. CDR1 SGHTA and CDR2 FQGNSA come from the germline V gene. V was cut by 3 bases and J by 7 bases, with 12 bases left in between. The CDR3 DNA reads as TGTGCCAGCAGCTTTCTCAGAATGGACGGGGAGCTGTTTTTT. This translates into CASSFLRMDGELFF.

This clonotype showed up many times. DNA of the CDR3: TGCAGTGCTAAACCCTCAGGAGGATTCAGGATGAACACTGAAGCTTTCTTT. Protein: CSAKPSGGFRMNTEAFF. The chain is built from TRBV20-1 and TRBJ1-1; D not resolved. Germline V lookup: CDR1 DFQATT, CDR2 SNEGSKA (reference sequence). The CDR3 runs 17 residues. Trimming removed 4 bases at V and 0 bases at J, with 21 bases between.

This clonotype was seen many times. The V gene is TRBV9, the J gene TRBJ2-2; D is unclear. CDR1 and CDR2 from the germline V gene are SGDLS and YYNGEE. V lost 2 bases, J lost 3 bases, and 11 bases lay in between. The CDR3 is 15 amino acids. CDR3 region: CASSVRVGYTGELFF. In nucleotides, the CDR3 is TGTGCCAGCAGCGTCCGGGTCGGTTACACCGGGGAGCTGTTTTTT. The full variable domain, rest sourced from reference TRBV9 and TRBJ2-2, is DSGVTQTPKHLITATGQRVTLRCSPRSGDLSVYWYQQSLDQGLQFLIQYYNGEERAKGNILERFSAQQFPDLHSELNLSSLELGDSALYFCASSVRVGYTGELFFGEGSRLTVL.

The chain combines TRBV6-5 with TRBJ2-5; D gene uncertain. V was pared by 7 bases and J by 7 bases, with 13 bases between. Germline V CDR1 and CDR2: MNHEY, SVGAGI. The CDR3 has 12 residues. The CDR3 loop is CASTRADGTQYF. CDR3 nucleotides: TGTGCCAGCACTAGGGCAGATGGGACCCAGTACTTC.

This clonotype was detected many times. The chain employs TRBV29-1 and TRBJ1-1, with 9 bases matching TRBD1. The CDR3 loop spans 13 amino acids. The trim removed 7 bases at V and 4 bases at J, leaving 7 bases unmatched. Germline V gene data show CDR1 as SQVTM and CDR2 as ANQGSEA. The CDR3 nucleotides are TGCAGCGGGGCCGGACAGGGGAGCACTGAAGCTTTCTTT. Translating gives CSGAGQGSTEAFF.

This clonotype was found many times. The chain links TRBV2 to TRBJ2-5; D gene unclear. The length of the CDR3 is 13 residues. Germline V lookup: CDR1 SNHLY, CDR2 FYNNEI. Trimming took 4 bases from V and 1 from J, leaving 7 bases between them. The CDR3 spells CASSVRAQETQYF. The CDR3 region has the DNA TGTGCCAGCAGTGTAAGGGCCCAAGAGACCCAGTACTTC.

The V call is TRBV3-1, the J call TRBJ2-7; weak D call: TRBD1 (5 bases). Germline assignment: CDR1 LGHDT and CDR2 YNNKEL (reference sequence). The CDR3 spans 14 residues. V was trimmed by 2 bases and J by 6 bases, leaving 14 bases between them. The CDR3 sequence: CASSQRTGRVEQYF. CDR3 sequence (DNA): TGTGCCAGCAGCCAACGAACTGGCAGGGTCGAGCAGTACTTC.

This clonotype came up many times. The chain uses TRBV15 and TRBJ2-3; tentatively, D is TRBD1 (5 bases). There are 17 residues in the CDR3. Trimming took off 0 bases at V and 4 bases at J, with 17 bases between the two ends. Germline V CDR1 and CDR2: LNHNV, YYDKDF (reference sequence). CDR3 in amino acids: CATSRETTATPADTQYF. CDR3 DNA: TGTGCCACCAGCAGAGAAACGACAGCTACCCCGGCAGATACGCAGTATTTT.

This clonotype was seen ten or more times. The chain links TRBV28 to TRBJ2-5; the D gene is possibly TRBD2 (5 bases). Germline CDR1 reads MDHEN; CDR2 reads SYDVKM. V was clipped by 6 bases and J by 2 bases, with 16 bases between them. The CDR3 sequence is 15 residues long. CDR3 region: CASSNTRVGQETQYF. The CDR3 DNA reads TGTGCCAGCAGCAATACTAGGGTAGGGCAAGAGACCCAGTACTTC.

This clonotype was observed at least ten times. V gene TRBV6-1 combines with J gene TRBJ1-2; D perhaps matches TRBD1 (5 bases). Germline CDR1 is MNHNS and CDR2 is SASEGT. The CDR3 contains 15 residues. V gave up 2 bases and J gave up 1 base, with 11 bases separating them. CDR3 protein: CASSEFDSFNYGYTF. The CDR3 DNA is TGTGCCAGCAGTGAATTCGACAGTTTTAACTATGGCTACACCTTC.

This clonotype has a count of ten or more. The chain is built from TRBV11-3 and TRBJ1-1; tentatively, D is TRBD1 (5 bases). Germline CDR1 is SGHNT and CDR2 is YENEEA. This CDR3 has 12 residues. Trimming shortened V by 5 bases and J by 11 bases, and 15 bases separated the two germline ends. The CDR3 loop is CASSESRVRAFF. CDR3 coding DNA: TGTGCCAGCAGCGAAAGCAGGGTGCGGGCTTTCTTT.

This chain uses TRBV18 with TRBJ1-6; 8 bases map to TRBD1. This CDR3 comprises 18 residues. The V gene end was trimmed by 6 bases and the J gene end by 7 bases; junction bases not matched to a gene: 17. Germline CDR1 and CDR2: KGHSH and LQKENI. In nucleotides, the CDR3 is TGTGCCAGCTCCGCCAATTCCGGGACAGGAGGACTGAATTCACCCCTCCACTTT. This gives the protein CASSANSGTGGLNSPLHF.

This clonotype was seen repeatedly, ten times or more. V usage is TRBV19 and J usage is TRBJ1-1, with 10 bases lining up with TRBD1. Trimming removed 4 bases from V and 0 bases from J; junction bases left unmatched: 2. Germline V CDR1 and CDR2: LNHDA, SQIVND (reference sequence). This CDR3 spans 15 amino acids. In nucleotides, the CDR3 is TGTGCCAGTAGTACGGACAGGGGGATGAACACTGAAGCTTTCTTT. Translation: CASSTDRGMNTEAFF.

This clonotype was recorded many times. The CDR3 sequence: CASSAGTSGGQETQYF. The CDR3 bases are TGTGCCAGCAGTGCCGGGACTAGCGGGGGTCAAGAGACCCAGTACTTC. The gene calls are TRBV27 and TRBJ2-5, with 14 bases identical to TRBD2. With V trimmed by 5 bases and J by 2 bases, 4 bases remained unmatched. CDR1 and CDR2 (germline): MNHEY, SMNVEV (reference sequence). This CDR3 region has 16 residues.

This clonotype occurred many times. The chain recombines TRBV4-1 with TRBJ1-5; D is possibly TRBD1 (5 bases). The V gene lost 2 bases and the J gene lost 4 bases, with 15 bases spanning the gap. The CDR3 runs 16 residues. Per germline, CDR1 MGHRA and CDR2 YSYEKL. The CDR3 loop reads CASSQLSGRINQPQHF. DNA for the CDR3: TGCGCCAGCAGCCAACTCTCAGGGCGGATAAATCAGCCCCAGCATTTT.

This clonotype was recorded at least ten times. The CDR3: CASSVQGATEAFF. The CDR3 bases are TGTGCCAGCAGCGTACAGGGGGCCACTGAAGCTTTCTTT. The chain is built from TRBV7-6 and TRBJ1-1; 9 bases are a match to TRBD1. Per the germline V gene, CDR1 is SGHVS and CDR2 is FNYEAQ. With V trimmed by 5 bases and J by 4 bases, 2 bases remained unmatched. This CDR3 has 13 residues.

This clonotype appeared many times. The gene calls are TRBV7-9 and TRBJ1-3; possibly TRBD1 for D (6 bases). CDR3 size: 15 residues. V dropped 5 bases and J dropped 2 bases, with 13 bases sitting between them. CDR1 and CDR2 from the germline V gene are SEHNR and FQNEAQ (reference sequence). The CDR3 sequence is CASSPGTGPGNTIYF. CDR3 DNA: TGTGCCAGCAGCCCTGGTACAGGGCCTGGAAACACCATATATTTT.

This clonotype came up many times. The chain couples TRBV6-5 to TRBJ2-5; D possibly matches TRBD1 or TRBD2 (5 bases each). Germline V gene lookup returns CDR1 MNHEY and CDR2 SVGAGI. Trimming took off 2 bases at V and 1 base at J, with 8 bases between the two ends. The CDR3 spans 14 residues. The chain's CDR3 is CASSYEGFQETQYF. In DNA, the CDR3 is TGTGCCAGCAGTTACGAGGGGTTCCAAGAGACCCAGTACTTC.

This clonotype has a count of ten or more. DNA of the CDR3: TGCGCCAGCAGCATGGGAGGACAGGGCTACGAGCAGTACTTC. As protein: CASSMGGQGYEQYF. J is TRBJ2-7 and V is TRBV5-1, with 8 bases aligning to TRBD1. J gave up 3 bases and V 4 bases, and 6 bases lay outside the gene matches. The CDR3 has 14 amino acids. The V gene's germline CDR1 is SGHRS and CDR2 YFSETQ.

This clonotype has ten or more counts. The chain couples TRBV5-4 to TRBJ1-2; possible D gene TRBD1, 5 bases. Trimming removed 4 bases at V and 5 bases at J, with 18 bases between. This CDR3 comprises 15 residues. CDR1 is SGHNT, CDR2 YYREEE, per germline (reference sequence). CDR3 protein: CASSRGPLSRYGYTF. CDR3 nucleotide sequence: TGTGCCAGCAGCAGGGGCCCTCTTTCCCGGTATGGCTACACCTTC. The variable domain in full, completed from reference TRBV5-4 and TRBJ1-2, reads ETGVTQSPTHLIKTRGQQVTLRCSSQSGHNTVSWYQQALGQGPQFIFQYYREEENGRGNFPPRFSGLQFPNYSSELNVNALELDDSALYLCASSRGPLSRYGYTFGSGTRLTVV.

This clonotype was detected many times. The chain employs TRBV6-1 and TRBJ1-2, with a possible D match to TRBD1 (6 bases). Germline-derived CDR1 and CDR2 are MNHNS and SASEGT. V was cut by 7 bases and J by 8 bases, with 17 bases left in between. The CDR3 runs 13 residues. CDR3 region: CASNRVQGEGYTF. As DNA, the CDR3 is TGTGCCAGCAATAGGGTACAGGGTGAAGGCTACACCTTC.

This clonotype was counted ten times or more. A junction end diverges from the germline sequence, so it may reflect a read error. The rearrangement joins TRBV20-1 to TRBJ2-6; D gene unclear. This CDR3 is 13 amino acids long. Germline V gene lookup returns CDR1 DFQATT and CDR2 SNEGSKA (reference sequence). The CDR3 DNA is TGCAGTGCTCGGCTCTCTGGGACCAACGTCCTGACTTTC. It is translated as CSARLSGTNVLTF.

This clonotype appeared many times. The chain combines TRBV6-2 or TRBV6-3 with TRBJ2-7; D is unclear. CDR1 is MNHEY, CDR2 SVGEGT, per germline. This CDR3 is 16 amino acids long. The germline V and J ends were trimmed by 0 bases and 0 bases, with 12 bases remaining between them. Here the CDR3 reads CASSYSWQIPSYEQYF. CDR3 DNA: TGTGCCAGCAGTTACTCCTGGCAAATCCCCTCCTACGAGCAGTACTTC.

This chain connects TRBV12-3 or TRBV12-4 to TRBJ2-5, with a weak D call TRBD2 (5 bases). The ends were cut back, 5 bases at V and 5 bases at J, with 12 bases in the middle. The CDR3 runs to 13 residues. CDR3 nucleotide sequence: TGTGCCAGCAGTCCCGACCGGAGGGAGACCCAGTACTTC. As protein: CASSPDRRETQYF.

CDR3 coding DNA: TGTGCCTGGAGTCTAACAGGTGGCTCTGGAAACACCATATATTTT. Translated: CAWSLTGGSGNTIYF. This chain links TRBV11-2 with TRBJ1-3, with D tentatively TRBD1 (5 bases). V was trimmed by 11 bases and J by 0 bases, leaving 17 bases between them. This CDR3 comprises 15 residues. Germline-derived CDR1 and CDR2 are SGHAT and FQNNGV.

This clonotype was counted ten times or more. This chain joins TRBV29-1 and TRBJ2-7; D is unclear. Trimming removed 5 bases from V and 3 bases from J, with 14 bases in between. The germline V gene encodes CDR1 SQVTM and CDR2 ANQGSEA. The CDR3 is made up of 13 amino acids. The CDR3 region is CSVSGPLNYEQYF. The CDR3 nucleotides read TGCAGCGTTTCCGGCCCCTTGAACTACGAGCAGTACTTC.

A word on this clonotype: Since a much larger clone is just one base distant, this may be a read error. The conserved closing phenylalanine or tryptophan is absent in this CDR3, likely reflecting a read error. This chain uses TRBV2 with TRBJ1-1; D possibly corresponds to TRBD1 (5 bases). The CDR3 consists of 15 residues. Germline CDR1 is SNHLY and CDR2 is FYNNEI. Deletions cut 7 bases from V and 2 bases from J, with 17 bases between. CDR3 loop: CASTQGPEKNTEAFI. Written as DNA, the CDR3 is TGTGCCAGCACCCAGGGCCCTGAAAAAAACACTGAAGCTTTCATT.